This T cell receptor beta chain came from a study of CD8 T cells in ankylosing spondylitis (dated by TCRdb to about 2017). For the wider study: T cell receptor beta repertoires were profiled in healthy donors and ankylosing spondylitis patients so that disease-linked TCR variants could be found. The whole study cohort included 90 to 120 healthy donors and around 24 ankylosing spondylitis patients. Peripheral blood was sampled, and synovial fluid was additionally collected from ankylosing spondylitis patients.

This clonotype has just a few counts. This receptor's antigen is unknown. Per-base quality was not reported, and no clone a single base away is much larger than it. Points the paper makes about the study in general: Some TCR beta motif variants had previously been reported in synovial fluid and blood of reactive arthritis patients, which suggested common disease-initiation mechanisms. The disease-linked clones showed a CD8+ phenotype and occurred at relatively low frequencies in peripheral blood. The disease-linked clones were reported to be significantly enriched in matched synovial fluid samples from ankylosing spondylitis patients. A TCR beta motif made up of about eight highly homologous amino acid variants appeared to be characteristic of blood from ankylosing spondylitis patients.

Clipping removes 5 bases from V and 0 bases from J, with 9 as the unmatched junction base count. CDR1 and CDR2, per the germline V gene, are SGHRS and YFSETQ. Including the terminal cysteine and phenylalanine, the CDR3 comprises 16 residues. Here the CDR3 DNA is all that survives: 48 bases in frame from base 1. The listed sequencing device is Illumina HiSeq 2500. Quantitative 5'-RACE with molecular barcodes was the method used to prepare the TCR beta libraries. Per the source publication's procedure: A new computational method, built on a probabilistic model of VDJ rearrangement, was used to identify disease-linked TCR variants. TCRdb handled the public reads itself, with Q25 trimming in fastp and clone calling in MiXCR, and kept productive beta chains. Under each unique CDR3 protein, matching rows form one entry showing the most common genes and DNA. The authors' filters were not applied to this entry. The table for this sample lists roughly 370,000 distinct CDR3 sequences; approximately 20% of them were counted only once. The ten largest account for 16% of the sample.

The sequenced sample consisted of blood, either unsorted or a sorted T cell fraction (not recorded which). This TCR was sampled from a male donor with ankylosing spondylitis. In this chain, TRBV5-1 is recombined with TRBJ1-1, with 8 middle bases fitting TRBD1. For the CDR3, the sequence is CASRQSTGGMNTEAFF. The DNA is as follows: TGCGCCAGCAGACAAAGCACAGGGGGAATGAACACTGAAGCTTTCTTT.